The next 18 T cell receptor beta chains were all read from a single sample in a study of T cells after yellow fever vaccination. TCRdb reanalysed the 5' RACE reads using MiXCR and keeps one entry per CDR3 protein. The sample has 620,000 or so distinct CDR3 sequences; about a sixth are singletons. Source: PBMCs, taken around 5 days after the first yellow fever vaccination. These receptors were taken from a man younger than 30 who received the YFV17D yellow fever vaccine.

Many counts were recorded for this clonotype. V is TRBV29-1 and J is TRBJ2-1; D possibly corresponds to TRBD1 (5 bases). The CDR3 sequence is 12 residues long. Per germline, CDR1 SQVTM and CDR2 ANQGSEA. V lost 3 bases and J 8 bases, leaving 11 bases between the germline ends. DNA for the CDR3: TGCAGCGTTGAGGGGCAGGCGGATGAGCAGTTCTTC. This encodes CSVEGQADEQFF.

The rearrangement links TRBV7-9 to TRBJ2-7; the D gene could be TRBD1 or TRBD2 (5 bases each). This CDR3 has 16 residues. V was cut by 1 base and J by 4 bases, with 17 bases left in between. The V gene's germline CDR1 is SEHNR and CDR2 FQNEAQ (reference sequence). CDR3: CASSLDRGNDLYEQYV. CDR3 DNA: TGTGCCAGCAGCTTAGACCGGGGCAACGACCTTTACGAGCAGTACGTC.

This sequence joins TRBV7-2 and TRBJ2-5; TRBD1 matches at 7 bases. The CDR3 is 17 amino acids. Germline trimming cut 3 bases from V and 5 bases from J; bases unmatched to any gene: 15. Germline CDR1 SGHTA, CDR2 FQGNSA. CDR3 loop: CASSLGAERGRGETQYF. CDR3 nucleotide sequence: TGTGCCAGCAGCTTGGGTGCGGAGAGGGGGCGAGGGGAGACCCAGTACTTC.

The chain couples TRBV29-1 to TRBJ2-3; D gene unclear. The germline V and J ends were trimmed by 2 bases and 11 bases, with 8 bases remaining between them. Germline values: CDR1 SQVTM, CDR2 ANQGSEA. This CDR3 is built from 10 residues. In DNA form, the CDR3 reads TGCAGCGTTGAATACATGGGGCAGTATTTT. Protein: CSVEYMGQYF.

The rearrangement joins TRBV4-3 to TRBJ2-1; no clear D. Trimming shortened V by 0 bases and J by 8 bases, and 11 bases separated the two germline ends. This CDR3 region has 14 residues. Germline V gives CDR1 LGHNA, CDR2 YSLEER. CDR3: CASSQETRWDEQFF. The CDR3 DNA sequence: TGCGCCAGCAGCCAAGAGACCCGTTGGGATGAGCAGTTCTTC.

V gene TRBV6-5 combines with J gene TRBJ2-5, with 13 nucleotides matching TRBD2. This CDR3 contains 18 residues. CDR1 and CDR2 from the germline V gene are MNHEY and SVGAGI. Losses at the gene ends were 0 bases for V and 5 bases for J; bases not matched to a gene: 9. CDR3 nucleotides: TGTGCCAGCAGTTACTCACAAATGAGACTAGCGGGGGGTGAGACCCAGTACTTC. The encoded protein is CASSYSQMRLAGGETQYF.

There are many counts of this clonotype. V is TRBV7-8 and J is TRBJ2-1, with D possibly being TRBD1 (5 bases). In germline, CDR1 is SGHVS, CDR2 FQNEAQ. This CDR3 contains 13 residues. V was pared by 6 bases and J by 4 bases, with 10 bases between. CDR3 in DNA: TGTGCCAGCAGACAGACAGTGTACAATGAGCAGTTCTTC. Protein product: CASRQTVYNEQFF.

J is TRBJ2-1 and V is TRBV5-1; 9 bases line up with TRBD1. The J segment lost 7 bases and the V segment lost 0 bases, leaving 8 bases of the junction unmatched. The CDR3 is 16 amino acids. The germline V gene has CDR1 SGHRS and CDR2 YFSETQ. CDR3 loop: CASSLDPGTGWNEQFF. CDR3 coding DNA: TGCGCCAGCAGCTTGGACCCGGGGACAGGGTGGAATGAGCAGTTCTTC. Combining the CDR3 with reference TRBV5-1 and TRBJ2-1 gives the whole variable domain KAGVTQTPRYLIKTRGQQVTLSCSPISGHRSVSWYQQTPGQGLQFLFEYFSETQRNKGNFPGRFSGRQFSNSRSEMNVSTLELGDSALYLCASSLDPGTGWNEQFFGPGTRLTVL.

The genes are TRBV7-2 and TRBJ1-1; tentatively, D is TRBD1 (6 bases). Germline V gene sequence: CDR1 SGHTA, CDR2 FQGNSA. V shed 3 bases and J shed 7 bases, with 12 bases lying between them. This CDR3 region has 13 residues. CDR3: CASSFDRPYEAFF. The CDR3, as DNA: TGTGCCAGCAGCTTCGACAGGCCGTATGAAGCTTTCTTT.

This clonotype turned up a few times. The gene calls are TRBV12-5 and TRBJ1-3, with 11 bases matching TRBD1. After removal of 0 bases from V and 6 bases from J, the junction contained 7 bases not matched to a gene. Germline values: CDR1 LGHNT, CDR2 FRNRAP. There are 17 residues in the CDR3. The CDR3 nucleotides are TGTGCTAGTGGTTTGGTACTGGACAGGGGGCGAGAAAACACCATATATTTT. Its translation is CASGLVLDRGRENTIYF.

J is TRBJ2-2 and V is TRBV6-5; 8 nucleotides align to TRBD2. In germline, CDR1 is MNHEY, CDR2 SVGAGI. CDR3 length equals 14 residues. Trimming cost V 3 bases and J 3 bases; bases outside gene matches: 0. The CDR3 DNA reads TGTGCCAGCAGTTATAGCGGGGACACCGGGGAGCTGTTTTTT. Amino acid sequence: CASSYSGDTGELFF.

This clonotype was counted only a few times. Here the CDR3 reads CASSIVGGALSSYNEQFF. The CDR3 DNA reads TGTGCCAGTAGTATAGTCGGCGGGGCTCTGAGCTCCTACAATGAGCAGTTCTTC. J is TRBJ2-1 and V is TRBV19, with D tentatively TRBD2 (6 bases). Trimming removed 1 base at V and 0 bases at J, with 16 bases between. Germline V lookup: CDR1 LNHDA, CDR2 SQIVND (reference sequence). CDR3 length: 18 residues.

This chain links TRBV7-8 with TRBJ1-2, with D possibly TRBD1 on 5 matching bases. The CDR3 runs 14 residues. With 5 bases removed from V and 8 bases from J, the gap between germline ends came to 18 bases. The germline V gene encodes CDR1 SGHVS and CDR2 FQNEAQ. The CDR3 DNA reads as TGTGCCAGCAGCCCGCGACAGAATTTGGTGGGCTACACCTTC. Amino acid sequence: CASSPRQNLVGYTF.

This clonotype was recorded many times. The genes are TRBV6-1 and TRBJ2-7; TRBD1 agrees at 12 bases. V was clipped by 9 bases and J by 4 bases; unmatched bases: 7. Germline CDR1 reads MNHNS; CDR2 reads SASEGT. The CDR3 runs to 14 residues. The CDR3 region has the DNA TGTGCCAGTAACCGGGACAGGGGGCGGTACGAGCAGTACTTC. Translation gives CASNRDRGRYEQYF.

This chain connects TRBV11-2 to TRBJ2-1, with D possibly matching TRBD2 (7 bases). The V gene lost 5 bases and the J gene lost 4 bases, with 18 bases spanning the gap. The CDR3 is 16 amino acids. From germline, CDR1 is SGHAT and CDR2 FQNNGV. The CDR3 region is CASSPGGPQFYNEQFF. CDR3 sequence (DNA): TGTGCCAGCAGCCCCGGGGGGCCACAGTTTTACAATGAGCAGTTCTTC.

This rearrangement joins TRBV7-9 to TRBJ2-5; possible D gene TRBD1, 6 bases. Trimming removed 1 base from V and 4 bases from J, with 13 bases in between. CDR3 length equals 15 residues. Germline V gene lookup returns CDR1 SEHNR and CDR2 FQNEAQ (reference sequence). CDR3: CASSLDDRQTETQYF. In nucleotides, the CDR3 is TGTGCCAGCAGCTTAGACGACAGGCAAACAGAGACCCAGTACTTC.

This chain uses TRBV29-1 with TRBJ2-5; D remains unclear. Trimming left V 3 bases short and J 4 bases short, with 24 bases between. This CDR3 is 17 amino acids long. Germline-derived CDR1 and CDR2 are SQVTM and ANQGSEA. Written as DNA, the CDR3 is TGCAGCGTTGAGTATACGTCTACGAAATATTTGTTAGAGACCCAGTACTTC. This codes for CSVEYTSTKYLLETQYF.

V and J are TRBV10-2 and TRBJ2-7; the match to TRBD2 covers 7 bases. CDR1 is WSHSY and CDR2 is SAAADI in the germline V gene. V dropped 0 bases and J dropped 12; count of bases not matched to a gene: 5. CDR3 length: 12 residues. The CDR3: CASSESGRESYF. CDR3 sequence (DNA): TGCGCCAGCAGTGAGTCGGGGAGGGAGTCGTACTTC.